These T cell receptor beta chains were read from a single sample in a study of blood T cell repertoires in COVID-19. Clones were sequenced by immunoSEQ multiplex PCR, and TCRdb holds only the in-frame ones, with some missing. The repertoire holds tens of thousands of clones, 92% seen once, with about 12% in the top ten. The specimen sequenced was peripheral blood. The receptors come from a human donor in a cohort sampled during active COVID-19. Both conserved end residues are part of each CDR3. Fields, in order: CDR3 DNA, CDR3 protein, V gene, clone size, J gene, D gene. D genes are given only for firm matches. Size tells how often a clone was seen (once, few, many) or the class of an expanded clone, and some rows leave it out.

CDR3 DNA: TGTGCCAGCAGCTTAGTCAGACTAGCGGGGGGGTCCTACAATGAGCAGTTCTTC
CDR3 protein: CASSLVRLAGGSYNEQFF
V gene: TRBV7-2
clone size: once
J gene: TRBJ2-1
D gene: TRBD2

CDR3 DNA: TGTGCCAGCAGCCAAGAGGGCAGGGGGCGGCGCGGCTACACCTTC
CDR3 protein: CASSQEGRGRRGYTF
V gene: TRBV3-1/TRBV3-2
clone size: -
J gene: TRBJ1-2
D gene: TRBD1

CDR3 DNA: TGTGCCTCGACTAGCAAAGAGACCCAGTACTTC
CDR3 protein: CASTSKETQYF
V gene: TRBV7-6
clone size: -
J gene: TRBJ2-5
D gene: TRBD2

CDR3 DNA: TGCGCCAGCAGCTTACAGGGTCCAGATACGCAGTATTTT
CDR3 protein: CASSLQGPDTQYF
V gene: TRBV5-1
clone size: -
J gene: TRBJ2-3
D gene: -

CDR3 DNA: TGTGCCAGCGGGGGGGCGGCATACTCCTACGAGCAGTACTTC
CDR3 protein: CASGGAAYSYEQYF
V gene: TRBV7-8
clone size: -
J gene: TRBJ2-7
D gene: -

CDR3 DNA: TGTGCCAGCAGCTCATTGGGGACAGGGTTGAATGAAGCTTTCTTT
CDR3 protein: CASSSLGTGLNEAFF
V gene: TRBV5-6
clone size: -
J gene: TRBJ1-1
D gene: TRBD1

CDR3 DNA: TGTGCCAGCAGTTCAGGTTCCTATGGCTACACCTTC
CDR3 protein: CASSSGSYGYTF
V gene: TRBV7-2
clone size: once
J gene: TRBJ1-2
D gene: -

CDR3 DNA: TGCAGTGCTAGACGTACAGATACGCAGTATTTT
CDR3 protein: CSARRTDTQYF
V gene: TRBV20-1
clone size: -
J gene: TRBJ2-3
D gene: -

CDR3 DNA: TGTGCCAGCAGTTTCCAGGGAGGAACTGAAGCTTTCTTT
CDR3 protein: CASSFQGGTEAFF
V gene: TRBV27
clone size: -
J gene: TRBJ1-1
D gene: -

CDR3 DNA: TGTGCCAGCAGTGTAGGGAGCTCTGGAAACACCATATATTTT
CDR3 protein: CASSVGSSGNTIYF
V gene: TRBV9
clone size: -
J gene: TRBJ1-3
D gene: -

CDR3 DNA: TGCGCCAGCAGACAGACGACAGGGGGCACCGGGGAGCTGTTTTTT
CDR3 protein: CASRQTTGGTGELFF
V gene: TRBV5-1
clone size: -
J gene: TRBJ2-2
D gene: TRBD1